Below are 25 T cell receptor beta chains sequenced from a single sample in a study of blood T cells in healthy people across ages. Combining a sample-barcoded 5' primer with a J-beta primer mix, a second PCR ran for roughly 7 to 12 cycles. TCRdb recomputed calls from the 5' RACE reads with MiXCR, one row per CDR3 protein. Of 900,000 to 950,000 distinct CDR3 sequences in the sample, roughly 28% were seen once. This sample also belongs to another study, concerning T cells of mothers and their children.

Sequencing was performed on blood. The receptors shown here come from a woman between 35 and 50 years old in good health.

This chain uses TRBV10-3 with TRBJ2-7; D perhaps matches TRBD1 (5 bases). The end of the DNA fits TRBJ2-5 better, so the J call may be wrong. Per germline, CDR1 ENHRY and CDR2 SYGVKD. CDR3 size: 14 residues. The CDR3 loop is CAISEFGQGKTQYF. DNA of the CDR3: TGTGCCATCAGTGAGTTTGGTCAGGGAAAGACCCAGTACTTC.

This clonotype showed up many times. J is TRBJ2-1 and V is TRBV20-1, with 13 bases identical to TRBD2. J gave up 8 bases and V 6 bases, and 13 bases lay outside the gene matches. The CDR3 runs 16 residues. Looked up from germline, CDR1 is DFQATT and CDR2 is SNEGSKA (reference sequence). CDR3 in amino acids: CSAPRELAGGPHEQFF. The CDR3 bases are TGCAGTGCCCCCCGGGAACTAGCGGGGGGGCCTCATGAGCAGTTCTTC.

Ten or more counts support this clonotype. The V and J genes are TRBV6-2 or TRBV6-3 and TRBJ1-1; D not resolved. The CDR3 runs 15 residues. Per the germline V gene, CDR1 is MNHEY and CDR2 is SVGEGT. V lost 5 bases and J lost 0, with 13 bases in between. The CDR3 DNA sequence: TGTGCCAGCAGTGGCCCCGAGGTGATGAACACTGAAGCTTTCTTT. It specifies CASSGPEVMNTEAFF.

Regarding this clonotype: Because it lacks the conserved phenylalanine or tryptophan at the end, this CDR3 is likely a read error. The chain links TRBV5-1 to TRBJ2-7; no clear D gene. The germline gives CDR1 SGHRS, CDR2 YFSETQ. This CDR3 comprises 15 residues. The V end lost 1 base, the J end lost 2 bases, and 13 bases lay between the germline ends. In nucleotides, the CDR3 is TGCGCCAGCAGCTTGTTAGTGGCAGCAACCTACGAGCAGTACATA. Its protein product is CASSLLVAATYEQYI.

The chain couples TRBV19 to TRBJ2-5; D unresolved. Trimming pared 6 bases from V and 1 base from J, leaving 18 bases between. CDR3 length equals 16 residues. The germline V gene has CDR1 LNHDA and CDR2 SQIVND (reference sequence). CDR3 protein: CASSTMALGFQETQYF. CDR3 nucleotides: TGTGCCAGTAGCACCATGGCCTTGGGTTTCCAAGAGACCCAGTACTTC. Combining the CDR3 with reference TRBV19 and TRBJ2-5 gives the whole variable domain DGGITQSPKYLFRKEGQNVTLSCEQNLNHDAMYWYRQDPGQGLRLIYYSQIVNDFQKGDIAEGYSVSREKKESFPLTVTSAQKNPTAFYLCASSTMALGFQETQYFGPGTRLLVL.

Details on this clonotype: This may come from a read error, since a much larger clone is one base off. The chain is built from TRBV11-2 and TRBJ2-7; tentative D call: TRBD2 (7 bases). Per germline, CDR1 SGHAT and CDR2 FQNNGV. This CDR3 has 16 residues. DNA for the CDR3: TGTGCCAACAGCCCTCTGAGAGCGGGGACATCCTACGAGCAGTACTTC. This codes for CANSPLRAGTSYEQYF.

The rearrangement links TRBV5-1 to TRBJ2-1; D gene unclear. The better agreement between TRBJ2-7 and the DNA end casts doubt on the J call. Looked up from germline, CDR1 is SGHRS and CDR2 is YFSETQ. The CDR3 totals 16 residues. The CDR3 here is CASSLSLRGSYNEQYF. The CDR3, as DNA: TGCGCCAGCAGCTTATCTCTAAGAGGATCCTACAATGAGCAGTACTTC.

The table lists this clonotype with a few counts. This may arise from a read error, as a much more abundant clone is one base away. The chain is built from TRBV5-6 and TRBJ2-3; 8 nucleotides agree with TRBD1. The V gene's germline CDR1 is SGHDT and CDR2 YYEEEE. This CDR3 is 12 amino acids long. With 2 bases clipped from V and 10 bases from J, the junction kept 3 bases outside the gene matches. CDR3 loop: CASSFGQGPQYF. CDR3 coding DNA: TGTGCCAGCAGCTTCGGACAGGGCCCGCAGTATTTT. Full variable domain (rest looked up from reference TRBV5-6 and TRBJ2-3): DAGVTQSPTHLIKTRGQQVTLRCSPKSGHDTVSWYQQALGQGPQFIFQYYEEEERQRGNFPDRFSGHQFPNYSSELNVNALLLGDSALYLCASSFGQGPQYFGPGTRLTVL.

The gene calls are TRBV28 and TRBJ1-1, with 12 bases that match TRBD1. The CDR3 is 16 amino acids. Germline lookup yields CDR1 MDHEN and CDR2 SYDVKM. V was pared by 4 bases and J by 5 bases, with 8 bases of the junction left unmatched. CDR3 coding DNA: TGTGCCAGCAGTTCGAAGGGACAGGGGGCGCGGACTGAAGCTTTCTTT. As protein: CASSSKGQGARTEAFF.

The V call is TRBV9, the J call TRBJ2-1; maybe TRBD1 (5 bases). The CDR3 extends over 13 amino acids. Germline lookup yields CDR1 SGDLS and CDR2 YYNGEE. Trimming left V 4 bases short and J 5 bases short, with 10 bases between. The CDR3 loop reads CASSLRQNNEQFF. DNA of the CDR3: TGTGCCAGCAGCTTACGACAGAACAATGAGCAGTTCTTC.

The CDR3 DNA follows: TGTGCCAGCAGTCCCCGACTAGCGGGAACCTACGAGCAGTACTTC. Protein product: CASSPRLAGTYEQYF. The chain links TRBV28 to TRBJ2-7; the match to TRBD2 covers 11 bases. CDR1 and CDR2 from the germline V gene are MDHEN and SYDVKM. V dropped 5 bases and J dropped 2; count of bases not matched to a gene: 5. This CDR3 comprises 15 residues.

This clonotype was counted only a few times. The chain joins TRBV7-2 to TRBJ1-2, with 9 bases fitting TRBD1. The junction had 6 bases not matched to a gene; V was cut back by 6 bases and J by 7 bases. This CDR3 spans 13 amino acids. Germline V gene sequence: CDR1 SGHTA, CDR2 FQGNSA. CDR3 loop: CASSLTGGTGYTF. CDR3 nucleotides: TGTGCCAGCAGTCTCACAGGGGGCACTGGCTACACCTTC.

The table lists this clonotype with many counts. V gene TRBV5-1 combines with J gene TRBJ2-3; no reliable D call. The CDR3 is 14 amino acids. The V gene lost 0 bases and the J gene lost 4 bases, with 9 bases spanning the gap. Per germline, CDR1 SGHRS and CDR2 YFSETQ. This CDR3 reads CASSLGLESDTQYF. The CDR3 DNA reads TGCGCCAGCAGCTTGGGGTTAGAATCAGATACGCAGTATTTT.

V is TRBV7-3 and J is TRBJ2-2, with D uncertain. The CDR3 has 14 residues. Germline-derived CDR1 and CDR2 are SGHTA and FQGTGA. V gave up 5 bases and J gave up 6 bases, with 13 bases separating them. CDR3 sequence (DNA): TGTGCCAGCAGCGAGACGCGGAATGCCGGGGAGCTGTTTTTT. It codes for CASSETRNAGELFF.

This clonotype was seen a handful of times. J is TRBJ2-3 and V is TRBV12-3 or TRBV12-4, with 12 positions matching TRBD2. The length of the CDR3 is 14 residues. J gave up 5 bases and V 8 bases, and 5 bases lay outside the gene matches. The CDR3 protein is CASRSLAGGDTQYF. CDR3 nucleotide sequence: TGTGCCAGCCGATCACTAGCGGGGGGAGATACGCAGTATTTT.

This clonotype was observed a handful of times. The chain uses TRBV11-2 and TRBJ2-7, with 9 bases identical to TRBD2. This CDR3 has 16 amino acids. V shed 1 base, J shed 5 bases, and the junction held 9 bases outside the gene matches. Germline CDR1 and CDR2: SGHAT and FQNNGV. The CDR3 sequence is CASSLALWRGGDEQYF. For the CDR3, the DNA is TGTGCCAGCAGCTTAGCCCTCTGGCGGGGGGGCGACGAGCAGTACTTC.

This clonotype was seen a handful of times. The CDR3 DNA reads TGTGCCAGCAGTTTTGACCAACGTAATTCACCCCTCCACTTT. Encoded protein: CASSFDQRNSPLHF. The genes are TRBV12-3 or TRBV12-4 and TRBJ1-6; D not resolved. V was pared by 3 bases and J by 6 bases, with 9 bases between. This CDR3 region has 14 residues.

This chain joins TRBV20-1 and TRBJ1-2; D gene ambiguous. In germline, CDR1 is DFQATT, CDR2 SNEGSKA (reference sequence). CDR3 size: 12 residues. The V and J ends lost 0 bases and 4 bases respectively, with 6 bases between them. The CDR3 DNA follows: TGCAGTGCTAGAGAATTAGTCTATGGCTACACCTTC. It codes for CSARELVYGYTF.

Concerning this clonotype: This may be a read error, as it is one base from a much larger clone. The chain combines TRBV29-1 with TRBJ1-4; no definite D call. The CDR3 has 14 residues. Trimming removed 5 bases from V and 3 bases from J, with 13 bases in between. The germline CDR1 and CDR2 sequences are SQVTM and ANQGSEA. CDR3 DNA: TGCAGCGTTCATTTGGGAAAAGCTAATGAAAAACTGTTTTTT. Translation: CSVHLGKANEKLFF.

CDR3 bases: TGCGCCAGCAGCTTGATGGGACAGTCGGAAACTGAAGCTTTCTTT. Translation: CASSLMGQSETEAFF. The gene calls are TRBV5-1 and TRBJ1-1, with TRBD1 matching over 7 bases. Germline V gene data show CDR1 as SGHRS and CDR2 as YFSETQ. The CDR3 is 15 amino acids. Trimming cost V 1 base and J 5 bases; bases outside gene matches: 8.

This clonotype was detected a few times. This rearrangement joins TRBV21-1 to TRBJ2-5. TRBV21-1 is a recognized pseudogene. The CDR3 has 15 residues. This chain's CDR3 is CASSKLQAMRETQYF. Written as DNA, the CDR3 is TGTGCCAGCAGCAAACTACAAGCGATGAGGGAGACCCAGTACTTC.

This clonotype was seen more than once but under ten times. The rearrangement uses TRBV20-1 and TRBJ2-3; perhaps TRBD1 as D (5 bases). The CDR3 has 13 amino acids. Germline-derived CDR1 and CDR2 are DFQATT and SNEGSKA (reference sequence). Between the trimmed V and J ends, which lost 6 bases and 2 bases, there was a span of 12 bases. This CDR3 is CSATLGLTDTQYF. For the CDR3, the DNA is TGCAGTGCCACTTTGGGGCTCACAGATACGCAGTATTTT.

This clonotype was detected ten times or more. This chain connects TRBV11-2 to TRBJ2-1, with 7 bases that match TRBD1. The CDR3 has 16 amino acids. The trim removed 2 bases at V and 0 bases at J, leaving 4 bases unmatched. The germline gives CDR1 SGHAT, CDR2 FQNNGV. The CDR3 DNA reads TGTGCCAGCAGCTTACGAGGGGACAGCTCCTACAATGAGCAGTTCTTC. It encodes CASSLRGDSSYNEQFF.

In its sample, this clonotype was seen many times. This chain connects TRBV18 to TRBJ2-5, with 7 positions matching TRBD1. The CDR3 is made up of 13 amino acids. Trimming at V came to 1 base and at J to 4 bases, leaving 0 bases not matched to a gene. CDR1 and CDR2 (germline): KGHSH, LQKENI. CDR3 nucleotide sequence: TGTGCCAGCTCACCACGACAGGGAGAGACCCAGTACTTC. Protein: CASSPRQGETQYF. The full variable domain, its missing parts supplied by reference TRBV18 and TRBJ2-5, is NAGVMQNPRHLVRRRGQEARLRCSPMKGHSHVYWYRQLPEEGLKFMVYLQKENIIDESGMPKERFSAEFPKEGPSILRIQQVVRGDSAAYFCASSPRQGETQYFGPGTRLLVL.

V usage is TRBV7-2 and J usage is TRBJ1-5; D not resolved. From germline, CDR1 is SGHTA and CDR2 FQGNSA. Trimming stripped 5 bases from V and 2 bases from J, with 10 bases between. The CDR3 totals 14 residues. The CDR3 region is CASSPRNGNQPQHF. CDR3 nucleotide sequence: TGTGCCAGCAGCCCCCGTAACGGCAATCAGCCCCAGCATTTT.